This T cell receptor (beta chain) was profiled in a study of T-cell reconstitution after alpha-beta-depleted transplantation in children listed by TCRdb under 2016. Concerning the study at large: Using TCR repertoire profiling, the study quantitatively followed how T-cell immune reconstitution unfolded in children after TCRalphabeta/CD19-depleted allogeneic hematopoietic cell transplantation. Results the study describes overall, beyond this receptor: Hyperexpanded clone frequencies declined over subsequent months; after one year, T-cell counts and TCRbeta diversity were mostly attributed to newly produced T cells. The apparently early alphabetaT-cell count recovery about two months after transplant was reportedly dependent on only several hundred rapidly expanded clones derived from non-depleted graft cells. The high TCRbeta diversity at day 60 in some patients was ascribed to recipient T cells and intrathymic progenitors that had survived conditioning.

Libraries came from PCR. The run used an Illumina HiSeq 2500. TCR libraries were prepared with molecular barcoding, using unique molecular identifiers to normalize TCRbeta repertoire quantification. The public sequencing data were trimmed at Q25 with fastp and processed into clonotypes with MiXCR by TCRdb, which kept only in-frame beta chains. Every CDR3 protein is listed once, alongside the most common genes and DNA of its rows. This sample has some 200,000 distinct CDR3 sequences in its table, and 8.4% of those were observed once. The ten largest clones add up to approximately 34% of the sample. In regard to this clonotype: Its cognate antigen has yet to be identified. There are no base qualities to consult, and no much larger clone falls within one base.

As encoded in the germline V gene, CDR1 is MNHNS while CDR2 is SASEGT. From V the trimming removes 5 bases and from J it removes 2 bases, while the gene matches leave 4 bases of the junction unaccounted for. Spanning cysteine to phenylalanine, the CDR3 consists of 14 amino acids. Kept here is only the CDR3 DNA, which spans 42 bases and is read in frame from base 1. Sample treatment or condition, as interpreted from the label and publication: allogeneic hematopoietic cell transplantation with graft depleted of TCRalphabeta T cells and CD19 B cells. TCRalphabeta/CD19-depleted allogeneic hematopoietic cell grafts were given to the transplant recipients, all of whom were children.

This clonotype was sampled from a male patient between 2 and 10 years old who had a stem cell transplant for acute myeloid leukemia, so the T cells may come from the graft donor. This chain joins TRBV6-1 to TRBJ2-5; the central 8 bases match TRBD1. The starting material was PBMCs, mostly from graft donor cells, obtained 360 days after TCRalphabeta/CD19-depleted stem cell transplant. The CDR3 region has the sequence CASSTTGVQETQYF. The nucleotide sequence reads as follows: TGTGCCAGCAGTACGACAGGGGTACAAGAGACCCAGTACTTC.